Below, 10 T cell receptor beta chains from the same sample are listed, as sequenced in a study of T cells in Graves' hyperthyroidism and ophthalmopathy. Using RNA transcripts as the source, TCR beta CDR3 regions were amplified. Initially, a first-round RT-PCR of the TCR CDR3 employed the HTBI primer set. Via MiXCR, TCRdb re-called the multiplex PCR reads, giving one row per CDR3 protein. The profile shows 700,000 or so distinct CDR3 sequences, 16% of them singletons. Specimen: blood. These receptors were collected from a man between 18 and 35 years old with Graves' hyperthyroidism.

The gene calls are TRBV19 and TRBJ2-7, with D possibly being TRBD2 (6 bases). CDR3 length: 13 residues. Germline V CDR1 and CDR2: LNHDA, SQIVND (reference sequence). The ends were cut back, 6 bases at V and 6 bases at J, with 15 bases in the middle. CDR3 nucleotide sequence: TGTGCCAGTAGCGCCGGGAGCAGGGTCGAGCAGTACTTC. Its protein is CASSAGSRVEQYF.

The CDR3, as DNA: TGCAGTGCTAGAGGCGCGGGCGCCTACGAGCAGTACTTC. Its protein is CSARGAGAYEQYF. The rearrangement uses TRBV20-1 and TRBJ2-7, with D possibly being TRBD2 (5 bases). The germline V gene encodes CDR1 DFQATT and CDR2 SNEGSKA (reference sequence). The CDR3 extends over 13 amino acids. V shed 1 base and J shed 2 bases, with 9 bases lying between them.

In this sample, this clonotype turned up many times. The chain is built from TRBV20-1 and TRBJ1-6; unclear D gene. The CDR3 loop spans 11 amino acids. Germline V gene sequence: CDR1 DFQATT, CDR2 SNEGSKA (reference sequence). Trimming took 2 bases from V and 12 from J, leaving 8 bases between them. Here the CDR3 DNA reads TGCAGTGCTAGAAATGAGGGACCCCTCCACTTT. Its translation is CSARNEGPLHF.

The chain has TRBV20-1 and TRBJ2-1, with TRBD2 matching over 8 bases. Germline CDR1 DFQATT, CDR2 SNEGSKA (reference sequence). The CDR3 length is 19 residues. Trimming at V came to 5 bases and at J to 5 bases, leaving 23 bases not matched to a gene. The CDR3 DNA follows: TGCAGTGCTCCCTCTCCGGGACTAGAGTCTCCCAACTACAACAATGAGCAGTTCTTC. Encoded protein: CSAPSPGLESPNYNNEQFF.

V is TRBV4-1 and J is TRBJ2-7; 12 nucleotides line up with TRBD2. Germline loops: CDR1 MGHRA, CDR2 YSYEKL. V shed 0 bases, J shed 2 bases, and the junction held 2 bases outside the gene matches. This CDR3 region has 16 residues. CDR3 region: CASSQEGLAGTYEQYF. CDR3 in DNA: TGCGCCAGCAGCCAAGAAGGACTAGCGGGGACCTACGAGCAGTACTTC.

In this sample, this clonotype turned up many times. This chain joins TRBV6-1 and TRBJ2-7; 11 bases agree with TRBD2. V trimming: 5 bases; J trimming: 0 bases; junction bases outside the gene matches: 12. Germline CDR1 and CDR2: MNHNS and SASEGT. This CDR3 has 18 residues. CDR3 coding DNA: TGTGCCAGCAGTTCCCTCATAATAGCGGGAGGGCGCTCCTACGAGCAGTACTTC. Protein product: CASSSLIIAGGRSYEQYF.

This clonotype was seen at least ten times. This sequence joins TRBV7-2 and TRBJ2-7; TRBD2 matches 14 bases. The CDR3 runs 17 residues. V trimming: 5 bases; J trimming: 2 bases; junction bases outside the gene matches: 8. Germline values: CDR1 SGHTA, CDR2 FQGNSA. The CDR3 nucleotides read TGTGCCAGCAGCACACTCCGACTAGCGGGAGGGCCCTACGAGCAGTACTTC. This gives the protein CASSTLRLAGGPYEQYF.

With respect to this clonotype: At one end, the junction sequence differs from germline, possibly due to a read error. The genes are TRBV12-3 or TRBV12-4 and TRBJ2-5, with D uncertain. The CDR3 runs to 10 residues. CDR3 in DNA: TGTGCCAGCAGTCCGAGGACCGTCCACTTC. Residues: CASSPRTVHF.

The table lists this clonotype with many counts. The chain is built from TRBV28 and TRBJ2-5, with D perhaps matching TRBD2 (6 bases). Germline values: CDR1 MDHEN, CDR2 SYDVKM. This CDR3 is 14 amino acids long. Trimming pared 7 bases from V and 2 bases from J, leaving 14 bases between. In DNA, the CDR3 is TGTGCCAGCACCCCGGCGGGACTTCAAGAGACCCAGTACTTC. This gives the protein CASTPAGLQETQYF.

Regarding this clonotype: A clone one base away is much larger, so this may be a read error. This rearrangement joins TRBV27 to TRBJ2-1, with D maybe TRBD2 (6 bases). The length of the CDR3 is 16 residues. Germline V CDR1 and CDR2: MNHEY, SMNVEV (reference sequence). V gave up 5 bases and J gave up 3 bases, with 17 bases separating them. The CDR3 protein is CASSPTPRLDYNEQFF. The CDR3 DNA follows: TGTGCCAGCAGTCCAACACCGAGACTAGACTACAATGAGCAGTTCTTC.